The rows below give T cell receptor beta chains drawn from one sample of a study of T cells in Graves' hyperthyroidism and ophthalmopathy. One entry per CDR3 protein, called by TCRdb with MiXCR from the multiplex PCR reads. The sample yields a few hundred thousand distinct CDR3 sequences, about 45% seen once. Sequenced material: peripheral blood or thyroid tissue (not recorded which). These receptors were collected from a woman under 30 with Graves' hyperthyroidism. CDR3s include the opening cysteine and the closing phenylalanine or tryptophan. The D gene is left open where the match is weak. Not every row has a clone size; where given, it reads once, few, many or a size class.

TRBD2	TRBV20-1	-	TRBJ2-3	TGCAGTGCTAGAGCTCCGAGCGGGAGGGGTACAGATACGCAGTATTTT	CSARAPSGRGTDTQYF
TRBD1	TRBV11-3	few	TRBJ1-1	TGTGCCAGCAGTCGAAGCTCTCCGGGACAGGGGTATGGTGAAGCTTTCTTT	CASSRSSPGQGYGEAFF
TRBD2	TRBV9	-	TRBJ2-1	TGTGCCAGCAGCGTAGAAACTAGCGGCATCTACAATGAGCAGTTCTTC	CASSVETSGIYNEQFF
-	TRBV7-2	many	TRBJ2-7	TGTGCCAGCAGCTTAACGGCTACCTTCTACGAGCAGTACTTC	CASSLTATFYEQYF
TRBD2	TRBV24-1	many	TRBJ2-5	TGTGCCACCAGTGATCCCGGGACTAGCGGCCCAGAGACCCAGTACTTC	CATSDPGTSGPETQYF
-	TRBV20-1	-	TRBJ2-7	TGCAGTGCCCGAGCCCTACGGAGAACCTTAAACCCAAGTACCTACGAGCAGTACTTC	CSARALRRTLNPSTYEQYF
-	TRBV10-3	-	TRBJ2-2	TGTGCCATCAGTGAGTCGTTTGACAGGGAGCTGTTTTTT	CAISESFDRELFF
-	TRBV24-1	many	TRBJ2-5	TGTGCCACCAGTGAGGCCTTACAAGAGACCCAGTACTTC	CATSEALQETQYF
TRBD2	TRBV29-1	few	TRBJ2-5	TGCAGCTTGGGGAGGGGATATGAGACCCAGTACTTC	CSLGRGYETQYF
-	TRBV13	-	TRBJ1-2	TGCGCCAGCGGGGGGCTAGCGGGGGGCGAAAATGGCTACACCTTC	CASGGLAGGENGYTF
-	TRBV18	-	TRBJ1-2	TGTGCCAGCTCACCACCGGGGGGGCGCACGTATGGCTACACCTTC	CASSPPGGRTYGYTF
-	TRBV5-6	many	TRBJ1-5	TGTGCCAGCAGCCGAGAAGGGAGCAATCAGCCCCAGCATTTT	CASSREGSNQPQHF
TRBD1	TRBV24-1	many	TRBJ2-2	TGTGCCGCCGGGACAGGGTCCGGGGAGCTGTTTTTT	CAAGTGSGELFF
-	TRBV6-5	many	TRBJ1-2	TGTGCCAGCAGACCTGACAGTAACTATGGCTACACCTTC	CASRPDSNYGYTF
TRBD1	TRBV24-1	many	TRBJ2-5	TGTGCCACCAGTGATCCCAACGACAGGGGGCAAGAGACCCAGTACTTC	CATSDPNDRGQETQYF
-	TRBV18	-	TRBJ2-3	TGTGCCAGCTCACCACCTACAGTCACAGATACGCAGTATTTT	CASSPPTVTDTQYF
TRBD1	TRBV27	many	TRBJ1-2	TGTGCCAGCAGTTTGGACAGGGGCGTGTATGGCTACACCTTC	CASSLDRGVYGYTF
TRBD2	TRBV7-8	-	TRBJ2-7	TGTGCCAGCAGCCGGACTAGCGGGACGTACTTC	CASSRTSGTYF
-	TRBV20-1	-	TRBJ2-6	TGCAGTGCTACCAGGGTGGATGGGGCCAACGTCCTGACTTTC	CSATRVDGANVLTF
-	TRBV6-6	-	TRBJ2-7	TGTGCCAGCAGTTACTCGATGGGAGTCCGGGGAGGTGGTGAGCAGTACTTC	CASSYSMGVRGGGEQYF
TRBD1	TRBV19	many	TRBJ2-7	TGTGCCAGTAGTCCGTGGACAGGGGTGAGGAACGAGCAGTACTTC	CASSPWTGVRNEQYF
TRBD1	TRBV29-1	many	TRBJ2-7	TGCAGCGTTGTTGGACAGGCCTCCTACGAGCAGTACTTC	CSVVGQASYEQYF
-	TRBV5-1	-	TRBJ2-5	TGCGCCAGCAGCCCAACCGGGGCAGGGATAACAGATACGCAGTACTTC	CASSPTGAGITDTQYF
-	TRBV30	few	TRBJ2-7	TGTGCCTGGAGTCCGCCGTATGTGAATGAGCAGTACTTC	CAWSPPYVNEQYF
-	TRBV7-9	-	TRBJ2-5	TGTGCCAGCAGCTTGACAGGGAGGGCCTTGATTGGGGAGACCCAGTACTTC	CASSLTGRALIGETQYF
-	TRBV5-1	-	TRBJ1-2	TGCGCCAGCAGCTTCATAGCGGGAGACACCTTC	CASSFIAGDTF
-	TRBV5-6	many	TRBJ1-1	TGTGCCAGCAGCCTCCCGACAAACTTCATGAACACTGAAGCTTTCTTT	CASSLPTNFMNTEAFF
-	TRBV24-1	many	TRBJ1-2	TGTGCCACCAGTGAATCCGGACAGAAAAACTATGGCTACACCTTC	CATSESGQKNYGYTF
-	TRBV7-9	-	TRBJ1-6	TGTGCCAGCAGCCCTATAGGGACTTCACCCCTCCACTTT	CASSPIGTSPLHF
TRBD2	TRBV12-3/TRBV12-4	few	TRBJ2-7	TGTGCCAGCAGCGTAGGGGGTAGCGGGAGATTTTACGAGCAGTACTTC	CASSVGGSGRFYEQYF
-	TRBV10-3	many	TRBJ2-5	TGTGCCATCAGTGACTCCGGGAACCAAGAGACCCAGTACTTC	CAISDSGNQETQYF
-	TRBV12-3/TRBV12-4	-	TRBJ1-1	TGTGCCAGCAGGAGCCAGAAGGGGAGGAGTACTGAAGCTTTCTTT	CASRSQKGRSTEAFF
TRBD2	TRBV15	few	TRBJ2-3	TGTGCCACCAGCAGAGAGGGGGAGGGAGATACGCAGTATTTT	CATSREGEGDTQYF
TRBD1	TRBV24-1	many	TRBJ1-5	TGTGCCACCAGTACCGGACAGGGAGCAAGCAATCAGCCCCAGCATTTT	CATSTGQGASNQPQHF
TRBD1	TRBV24-1	many	TRBJ2-2	TGTGCCACCAGTGACCCTGGACAGGATACCGGGGAGCTGTTTTTT	CATSDPGQDTGELFF